The 10 T cell receptor beta chains below all came from one sample that was sequenced in a study of blood T cell repertoires in COVID-19. Some clones are missing from TCRdb's copy, which holds only in-frame ones; the method was immunoSEQ multiplex PCR. The sample has roughly 160,000 clones, around 80% seen once. Specimen: PBMCs or T cells enriched from blood (not recorded which). All receptors come from a man aged 45-60 years who had recovered from COVID-19.

The genes are TRBV4-1 and TRBJ2-7; TRBD2 aligns across 10 bases. Germline V CDR1 and CDR2: MGHRA, YSYEKL. V dropped 6 bases and J dropped 1; count of bases not matched to a gene: 12. The CDR3 sequence is 17 residues long. CDR3: CASSGRLAGVGSYEQYF. In DNA form, the CDR3 reads TGCGCCAGCAGTGGGAGGCTAGCGGGAGTTGGTTCCTACGAGCAGTACTTC.

J is TRBJ1-5 and V is TRBV5-8, with 8 bases identical to TRBD1. The germline gives CDR1 SGHTS, CDR2 YDEGEE. This CDR3 is 15 amino acids long. Trimming cost V 4 bases and J 6 bases; bases outside gene matches: 9. The CDR3 protein is CASSVSRGLFQPQHF. CDR3 nucleotides: TGTGCCAGCAGCGTGAGCAGGGGGCTCTTTCAGCCCCAGCATTTT. Based on the CDR3 plus reference TRBV5-8 and TRBJ1-5, the full variable domain is EAGVTQSPTHLIKTRGQQATLRCSPISGHTSVYWYQQALGLGLQFLLWYDEGEERNRGNFPPRFSGRQFPNYSSELNVNALELEDSALYLCASSVSRGLFQPQHFGDGTRLSIL.

The rearrangement joins TRBV11-1 to TRBJ2-5, with a weak D call TRBD1 (5 bases). The V gene lost 1 base and the J gene lost 7 bases, with 16 bases spanning the gap. Germline-derived CDR1 and CDR2 are SGHAT and FQDESV (reference sequence). This CDR3 is built from 15 residues. CDR3 nucleotides: TGTGCCAGCAGCTTAGGGTTAGGGGTGGAAGGGACCCAGTACTTC. It specifies CASSLGLGVEGTQYF.

The chain carries TRBV27 and TRBJ1-2; 11 bases align to TRBD1. The CDR3 is 18 amino acids. V trimming: 6 bases; J trimming: 3 bases; junction bases outside the gene matches: 15. Germline V gene data show CDR1 as MNHEY and CDR2 as SMNVEV (reference sequence). In DNA form, the CDR3 reads TGTGCCAGCAGACCCTTAAAAACCCGGGACAGGGGGTACTATGGCTACACCTTC. It translates to CASRPLKTRDRGYYGYTF.

A few counts support this clone. The gene calls are TRBV4-1 and TRBJ2-1; TRBD2 agrees at 9 bases. This CDR3 comprises 16 residues. Germline V gives CDR1 MGHRA, CDR2 YSYEKL. After removal of 0 bases from V and 12 bases from J, the junction contained 12 bases not matched to a gene. The DNA of the CDR3 is TGCGCCAGCAGCCAAGATCCCGGGAATAGCGGGAGTCTGCAGTTCTTC. Translating gives CASSQDPGNSGSLQFF.

This chain uses TRBV5-8 with TRBJ2-1; 9 nucleotides match TRBD1. The germline V gene has CDR1 SGHTS and CDR2 YDEGEE. CDR3 size: 15 residues. Unmatched junction bases numbered 7, after V lost 5 bases and J lost 4 bases. The CDR3 sequence: CASREPGQGYNEQFF. CDR3 in DNA: TGTGCCAGCAGGGAACCGGGACAGGGTTACAATGAGCAGTTCTTC.

The chain is built from TRBV5-1 and TRBJ1-1; D not resolved. V lost 0 bases to trimming and J lost 5 bases, with 14 bases between them. This CDR3 spans 15 amino acids. CDR1 is SGHRS, CDR2 YFSETQ, per germline. The CDR3 DNA follows: TGCGCCAGCAGCTTGGACCTACAGAGGGAGACTGAAGCTTTCTTT. Translation: CASSLDLQRETEAFF.

The chain uses TRBV30 and TRBJ2-7, with TRBD2 as a possible D gene (5 bases). Looked up from germline, CDR1 is GTSNPN and CDR2 is SVGIG (reference sequence). Trimming shortened V by 3 bases and J by 5 bases, and 20 bases separated the two germline ends. The CDR3 consists of 15 residues. CDR3 amino acids: CAWSNDLGGYHEQYF. DNA of the CDR3: TGTGCCTGGAGCAACGACCTCGGAGGATACCACGAGCAGTACTTC.

The chain carries TRBV29-1 and TRBJ2-7, with 11 nucleotides matching TRBD1. The CDR3 loop spans 13 amino acids. CDR1 and CDR2 from the germline V gene are SQVTM and ANQGSEA. V trimming: 4 bases; J trimming: 5 bases; junction bases outside the gene matches: 4. For the CDR3, the DNA is TGCAGCGTTGGGAAGGGACAGGGGGACGAGCAGTACTTC. It specifies CSVGKGQGDEQYF.

The V and J genes are TRBV7-9 and TRBJ2-5; D possibly corresponds to TRBD1 (5 bases). The CDR3 consists of 15 residues. Trimming left V 2 bases short and J 5 bases short, with 15 bases between. The germline V gene has CDR1 SEHNR and CDR2 FQNEAQ (reference sequence). In nucleotides, the CDR3 is TGTGCCAGCAGCTTATCGGGTCAGGGCCATGAGACCCAGTACTTC. This encodes CASSLSGQGHETQYF.